This T cell receptor (beta chain) was found in a study of control samples from healthy donors and cancer patients. The repertoire was sequenced with immunoSEQ multiplex PCR; TCRdb's copy has only in-frame clones and lacks some. The sample consists of approximately 150,000 clones, around 92% of them appearing once. CDR3 size: 13 residues. V shed 4 bases and J shed 7 bases, with 14 bases lying between them. CDR1 and CDR2 from the germline V gene are KGHSH and LQKENI. The V call is TRBV18, the J call TRBJ2-7, with TRBD1 as a possible D gene (5 bases). The specimen sequenced was blood. The clonotype was recovered from a man in his thirties or forties in good health. Here the CDR3 DNA reads TGTGCCAGCTCACTTAACGCAGGGCAGGAGCAGTACTTC. Its translation: CASSLNAGQEQYF.